The entry below describes one T cell receptor (beta chain). Its target antigen remains unknown. It has no much larger one-base neighbor in the sample; base qualities were not kept. What the time point label conveys for this sample: blood 4 weeks post-SBRT, at nephrectomy. Taken with the paper, the label for treatment or condition translates to: 15 Gy SBRT to primary tumor, nephrectomy 4 weeks later. Samples were obtained from a clinical trial, in which 15 Gy stereotactic body radiation therapy was delivered to primary renal cell carcinomas and nephrectomy was performed 4 weeks later. Serial peripheral blood from radiation-treated patients was sampled at baseline, 2 weeks and 4 weeks after SBRT to track tumor-enriched clonotypes. Every patient's renal cell carcinoma showed clear cell pathology. Genomic DNA for TCR sequencing was prepared using the QIAamp DNA Blood Mini Kit (Qiagen). The analyses included only samples that passed all quality control checks.

TCR beta libraries were generated from genomic DNA with the immunoSEQ kit, following the manufacturer's recommendations. To prepare the libraries, a first multiplex PCR with proprietary primers was run, followed by a second PCR that added unique barcodes, and a bead cleanup was done after each round. Each sample batch included a kit-provided positive control reaction and a negative control reaction. The final libraries underwent checking on an Agilent 4200 TapeStation D1000 ScreenTape, volumetric pooling, and quantification by qPCR. Sequencing was performed on an Illumina NextSeq500 using a MidOutput 150-cycle cartridge, with 156 Read1 cycles, 15 Index1 cycles, and the kit custom primers. The pooled library was loaded at 1.0 pM with approximately 20% PhiX control spiked in. In the original analysis: The vendor-processed data were analyzed in R, and a clonotype was defined as all T cells that share the same CDR3 nucleotide sequence. For clone abundance analyses, frequencies were normalized to the 10,000 most abundant clones per sample. Before analysis, public T cell clones were removed, and these numbered fewer than five per sample on average. An abundance difference of at least 32-fold between compartments was the criterion for calling clonotypes tumor-enriched or baseline blood-enriched. A beta-binomial differential abundance model was used to identify clonotypes that were expanded or contracted between blood time points. Similarity between tumor and blood repertoires was quantified using the Baroni-Urbani and Buser coefficient, and groups were compared with two-tailed Wilcoxon tests in R. The table was pulled from immuneACCESS by TCRdb, which kept in-frame rearrangements only. Such tables lose some clones; where checked, under half of the loss comes from unresolved V genes, and the rest has no known cause. The V and J calls and clone size are taken from that table; D and trimming were inferred from the DNA. In all, the sample holds roughly 82,000 clones, and roughly nine tenths of those were seen once. The leading ten clones occupy 5% to 7.5% of the sample.

The sample is drawn from a study of radiation and T cells in renal cell carcinoma (dated by TCRdb to about 2020). Background for the entire study: In total, 50 to 55 samples underwent TCR beta sequencing: 25 or so tumors plus 27 peripheral blood samples. The last blood draw happened 4 weeks after radiation, timed to coincide with nephrectomy. A total of approximately 3,800,000 unique CDR3 nucleotide sequences, encoding 2.5 million to 3 million unique CDR3 amino acid sequences, were found across all 50 or so samples.

The CDR3, cysteine through phenylalanine, is 11 amino acids long. The sequence is cut down to CDR3 DNA, 33 bases in frame from base 1. V is shortened by 7 bases, J by 7 bases, and the region joining them spans 10 bases. The CDR1 and CDR2 encoded by the germline V gene are MNHEY and SVGAGI. General findings and caveats noted by the study authors: Because no pretreatment tumor biopsies were available, whether clonotypes were present in the tumor at baseline could not be determined. Blood repertoire dynamics were not followed beyond 4 weeks after treatment. Top tumor clonotypes rose in blood from baseline to 2 weeks post-radiation, then contracted by 4 weeks, suggesting transient expansion of tumor-resident clones. The single-armed trial design could not address effects of radiation dose or scheduling on the TCR repertoire.

This TCR was sampled from a woman aged 65 to 85 with renal cell carcinoma. This receptor chain uses TRBV6-5 and TRBJ1-2, with TRBD1 as a weak D call on 5 bases. The specimen was blood, collected from a patient whose treatment included radiotherapy and nephrectomy. The CDR3 reads CASTGGVGYTF. The bases read TGTGCCAGCACGGGGGGAGTTGGCTACACCTTC.